The 14 T cell receptor beta chains given below trace back to one sample, sequenced in a study of chemoradiotherapy in HPV16-positive cancers. Produced via immunoSEQ multiplex PCR; TCRdb's table is partial and in-frame only. The data contain some 25,000 clones, 94% of them singletons. Sample collection was performed from a patient who underwent chemoradiotherapy. These TCRs come from a human donor with HPV-associated anogenital cancer.

This chain connects TRBV5-6 to TRBJ2-7; no definite D call. Germline loops: CDR1 SGHDT, CDR2 YYEEEE. Trimming shortened V by 3 bases and J by 8 bases, and 9 bases separated the two germline ends. The CDR3 totals 11 residues. The CDR3 nucleotides are TGTGCCAGCAGCTCGGAGACTCAGCAGTACTTC. Residues: CASSSETQQYF.

This chain connects TRBV2 to TRBJ2-3, with 10 bases matching TRBD2. Germline CDR1 reads SNHLY; CDR2 reads FYNNEI. This CDR3 has 18 amino acids. The V gene end was trimmed by 4 bases and the J gene end by 0 bases; junction bases not matched to a gene: 10. The CDR3 nucleotides read TGTGCCAGCAGTGGGGAAGCGGGAGGGTCGGGGAGCACAGATACGCAGTATTTT. Translated: CASSGEAGGSGSTDTQYF.

This chain joins TRBV7-2 and TRBJ1-1, with D uncertain. CDR3 length: 13 residues. Germline V gene sequence: CDR1 SGHTA, CDR2 FQGNSA. V was shortened by 5 bases and J by 0 bases, with 7 bases between the two germline ends. CDR3 in amino acids: CASSMTMNTEAFF. The DNA of the CDR3 is TGTGCCAGCAGCATGACCATGAACACTGAAGCTTTCTTT.

The chain recombines TRBV11-2 with TRBJ1-2; D unresolved. The CDR3 sequence is 13 residues long. Trimming took off 5 bases at V and 7 bases at J, with 14 bases between the two ends. Germline CDR1 and CDR2: SGHAT and FQNNGV. The CDR3 nucleotides read TGTGCCAGCAGCCTTGACGGGCGGTTTGGCTACACCTTC. This sequence encodes CASSLDGRFGYTF.

The chain has TRBV4-3 and TRBJ2-7; 7 bases map to TRBD2. The V and J ends lost 0 bases and 2 bases, in that order; junction bases with no gene match: 4. The germline V gene encodes CDR1 LGHNA and CDR2 YSLEER. The CDR3 runs to 15 residues. The CDR3 reads CASSQEVGGAYEQYF. For the CDR3, the DNA is TGCGCCAGCAGCCAAGAGGTTGGGGGGGCCTACGAGCAGTACTTC.

The chain couples TRBV7-3 to TRBJ2-6; 10 nucleotides align to TRBD1. V was pared by 1 base and J by 4 bases, with 7 bases of the junction left unmatched. The germline V gene encodes CDR1 SGHTA and CDR2 FQGTGA. CDR3 length: 18 residues. This chain's CDR3 is CASSLKGTGEMGANVLTF. CDR3 DNA: TGTGCCAGCAGCTTAAAAGGGACAGGGGAGATGGGGGCCAACGTCCTGACTTTC. Full variable domain (outside the CDR3, taken from reference TRBV7-3 and TRBJ2-6): GAGVSQTPSNKVTEKGKYVELRCDPISGHTALYWYRQSLGQGPEFLIYFQGTGAADDSGLPNDRFFAVRPEGSVSTLKIQRTERGDSAVYLCASSLKGTGEMGANVLTFGAGSRLTVL.

The genes are TRBV7-2 and TRBJ2-7; D remains unclear. Germline CDR1 and CDR2: SGHTA and FQGNSA. V was shortened by 5 bases and J by 4 bases, with 9 bases between the two germline ends. This CDR3 contains 12 residues. The CDR3 here is CASSARPYEQYF. Written as DNA, the CDR3 is TGTGCCAGCAGCGCACGACCTTACGAGCAGTACTTC.

The J gene is TRBJ2-6, the V gene TRBV6-5; 8 bases line up with TRBD1. The J segment lost 4 bases and the V segment lost 4 bases, leaving 3 bases of the junction unmatched. The germline V gene encodes CDR1 MNHEY and CDR2 SVGAGI. CDR3 length: 15 amino acids. DNA of the CDR3: TGTGCCAGCAGTTTACAGGGGGACGGGGCCAACGTCCTGACTTTC. Translation: CASSLQGDGANVLTF.

The V gene is TRBV7-2, the J gene TRBJ1-2; D perhaps matches TRBD1 (6 bases). CDR1 and CDR2 (germline): SGHTA, FQGNSA. The CDR3 runs 15 residues. V lost 5 bases and J lost 1, with 14 bases in between. The CDR3 loop reads CASSPGGQLNYGYTF. CDR3 bases: TGTGCCAGCAGCCCCGGGGGGCAGCTTAACTATGGCTACACCTTC.

Of note for this clone: One end of the junction fails to match germline, which may point to a read error. This specimen includes other DNA sequences encoding the same CDR3. This sequence joins TRBV10-3 and TRBJ2-7; 9 nucleotides match TRBD1. The CDR3 totals 14 residues. CDR1 is ENHRY, CDR2 SYGVKD, per germline. CDR3 in DNA: TGTGCCACTAGGACCGGGACAGGGTTTTACGAACAGTACTTC. Protein product: CATRTGTGFYEQYF.

V is TRBV6-1 and J is TRBJ1-2; 7 nucleotides line up with TRBD1. With 3 bases clipped from V and 4 bases from J, the junction kept 11 bases outside the gene matches. This CDR3 is 16 amino acids long. Germline-derived CDR1 and CDR2 are MNHNS and SASEGT. The CDR3 DNA follows: TGTGCCAGCAGTGAGGACTACAACAGGGGAGTCTATGGCTACACCTTC. This encodes CASSEDYNRGVYGYTF.

The chain has TRBV9 and TRBJ2-5; 9 bases are a match to TRBD1. Germline V gene data show CDR1 as SGDLS and CDR2 as YYNGEE. The V gene end was trimmed by 2 bases and the J gene end by 4 bases; junction bases not matched to a gene: 0. The CDR3 is 13 amino acids. As DNA, the CDR3 is TGTGCCAGCAGCGTGACAGGGGGAGAGACCCAGTACTTC. Encoded protein: CASSVTGGETQYF.

This clone was detected once. The chain is built from TRBV6-6 and TRBJ1-2; a possible D gene is TRBD1 (5 bases). Germline V lookup: CDR1 MNHNY, CDR2 SVGAGI (reference sequence). The CDR3 is 14 residues long. V lost 2 bases and J lost 2, with 9 bases in between. Written as DNA, the CDR3 is TGTGCCAGCAGTTACGGGGGACGGAACTATGGCTACACCTTC. Translation: CASSYGGRNYGYTF.

This clone has a single count. The rearrangement joins TRBV27 to TRBJ1-4; 10 bases line up with TRBD1. Germline lookup yields CDR1 MNHEY and CDR2 SMNVEV (reference sequence). V was clipped by 6 bases and J by 7 bases; unmatched bases: 5. This CDR3 comprises 14 residues. The CDR3 here is CASRETGGSEKLFF. The CDR3 region has the DNA TGTGCCAGCAGAGAGACAGGGGGCTCTGAAAAACTGTTTTTT.